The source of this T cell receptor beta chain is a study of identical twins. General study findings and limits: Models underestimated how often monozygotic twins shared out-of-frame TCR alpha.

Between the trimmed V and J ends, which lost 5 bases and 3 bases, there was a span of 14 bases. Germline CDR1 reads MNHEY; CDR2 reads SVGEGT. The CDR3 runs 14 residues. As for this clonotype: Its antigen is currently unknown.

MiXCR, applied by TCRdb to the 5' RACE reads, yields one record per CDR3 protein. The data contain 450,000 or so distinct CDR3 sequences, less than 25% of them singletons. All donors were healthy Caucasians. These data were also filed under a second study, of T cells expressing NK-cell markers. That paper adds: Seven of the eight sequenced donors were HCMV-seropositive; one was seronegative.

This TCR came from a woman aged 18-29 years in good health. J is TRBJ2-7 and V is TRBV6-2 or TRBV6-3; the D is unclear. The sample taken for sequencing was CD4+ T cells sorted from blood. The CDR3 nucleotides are TGTGCCAGCAGTCTTAACGGGTTACTCTACGAGCAGTACTTC. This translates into CASSLNGLLYEQYF.